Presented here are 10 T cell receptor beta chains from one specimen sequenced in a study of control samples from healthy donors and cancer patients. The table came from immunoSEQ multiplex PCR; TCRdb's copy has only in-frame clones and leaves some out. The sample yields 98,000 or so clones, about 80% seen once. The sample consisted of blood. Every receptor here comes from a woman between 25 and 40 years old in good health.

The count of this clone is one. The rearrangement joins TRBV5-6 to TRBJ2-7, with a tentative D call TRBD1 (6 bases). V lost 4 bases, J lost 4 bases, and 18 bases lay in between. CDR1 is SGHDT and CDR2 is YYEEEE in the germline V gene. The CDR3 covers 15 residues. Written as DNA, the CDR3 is TGTGCCAGCAGCCTCCGAGGTGGGGGCTTTTACGAGCAGTACTTC. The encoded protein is CASSLRGGGFYEQYF.

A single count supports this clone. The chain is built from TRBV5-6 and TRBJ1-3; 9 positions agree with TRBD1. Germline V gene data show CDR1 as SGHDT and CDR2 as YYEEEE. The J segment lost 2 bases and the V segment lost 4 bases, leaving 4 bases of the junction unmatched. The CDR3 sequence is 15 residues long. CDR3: CASSARTGAGNTIYF. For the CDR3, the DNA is TGTGCCAGCAGCGCCCGGACAGGGGCTGGAAACACCATATATTTT.

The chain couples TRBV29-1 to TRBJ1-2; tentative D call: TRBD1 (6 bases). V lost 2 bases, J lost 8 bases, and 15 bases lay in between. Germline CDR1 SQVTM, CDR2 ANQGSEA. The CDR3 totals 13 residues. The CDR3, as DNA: TGCAGCGTTGAAAGCGGCCCAGGGGCAGGCTACACCTTC. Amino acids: CSVESGPGAGYTF.

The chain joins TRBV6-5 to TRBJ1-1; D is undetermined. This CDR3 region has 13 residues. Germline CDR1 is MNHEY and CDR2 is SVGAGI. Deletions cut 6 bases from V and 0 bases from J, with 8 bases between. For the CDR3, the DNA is TGTGCCAGCAGACCGGGCCTGAACACTGAAGCTTTCTTT. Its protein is CASRPGLNTEAFF.

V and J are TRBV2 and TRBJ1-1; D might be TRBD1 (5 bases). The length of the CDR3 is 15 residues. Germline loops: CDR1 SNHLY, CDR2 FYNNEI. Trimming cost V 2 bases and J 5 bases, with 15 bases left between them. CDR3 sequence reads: CASSERAGPGTEAFF. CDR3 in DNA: TGTGCCAGCAGTGAAAGGGCAGGGCCTGGGACTGAAGCTTTCTTT. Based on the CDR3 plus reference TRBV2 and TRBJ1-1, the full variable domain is EPEVTQTPSHQVTQMGQEVILRCVPISNHLYFYWYRQILGQKVEFLVSFYNNEISEKSEIFDDQFSVERPDGSNFTLKIRSTKLEDSAMYFCASSERAGPGTEAFFGQGTRLTVV.

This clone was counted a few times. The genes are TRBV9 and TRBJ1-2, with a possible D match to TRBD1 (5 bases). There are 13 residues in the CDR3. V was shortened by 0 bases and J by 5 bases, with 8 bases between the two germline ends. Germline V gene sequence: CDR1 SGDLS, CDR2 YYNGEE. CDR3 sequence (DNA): TGTGCCAGCAGCGTAGCTCAGGGATATGGCTACACCTTC. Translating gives CASSVAQGYGYTF.

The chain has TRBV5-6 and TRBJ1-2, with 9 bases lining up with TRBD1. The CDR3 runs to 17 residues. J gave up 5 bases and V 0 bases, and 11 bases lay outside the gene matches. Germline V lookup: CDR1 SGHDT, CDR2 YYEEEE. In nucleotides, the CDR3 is TGTGCCAGCAGCTTGGGTGGGACAGGGCCAAAGCTATATGGCTACACCTTC. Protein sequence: CASSLGGTGPKLYGYTF.

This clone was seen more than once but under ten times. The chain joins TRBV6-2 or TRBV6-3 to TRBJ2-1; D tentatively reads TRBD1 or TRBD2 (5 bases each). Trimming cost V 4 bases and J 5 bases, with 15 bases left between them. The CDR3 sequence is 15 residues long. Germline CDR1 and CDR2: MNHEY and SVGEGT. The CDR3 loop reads CASSSPGLVHNEQFF. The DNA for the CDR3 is TGTGCCAGCAGTTCCCCGGGGCTGGTGCACAATGAGCAGTTCTTC.

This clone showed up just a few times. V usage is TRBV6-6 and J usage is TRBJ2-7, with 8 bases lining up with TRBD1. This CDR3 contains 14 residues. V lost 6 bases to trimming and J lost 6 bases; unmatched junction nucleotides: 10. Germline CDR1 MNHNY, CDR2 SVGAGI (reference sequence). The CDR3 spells CASRPGGDKGEQYF. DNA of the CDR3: TGTGCCAGCAGGCCAGGGGGCGACAAAGGCGAGCAGTACTTC.

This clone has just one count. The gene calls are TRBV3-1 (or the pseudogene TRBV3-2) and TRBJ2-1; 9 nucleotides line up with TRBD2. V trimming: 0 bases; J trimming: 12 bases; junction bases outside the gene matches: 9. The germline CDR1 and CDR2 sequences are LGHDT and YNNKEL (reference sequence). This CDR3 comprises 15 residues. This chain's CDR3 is CASSQDGGGAVPQFF. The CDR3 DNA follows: TGTGCCAGCAGCCAAGACGGCGGGGGGGCCGTCCCGCAGTTCTTC.